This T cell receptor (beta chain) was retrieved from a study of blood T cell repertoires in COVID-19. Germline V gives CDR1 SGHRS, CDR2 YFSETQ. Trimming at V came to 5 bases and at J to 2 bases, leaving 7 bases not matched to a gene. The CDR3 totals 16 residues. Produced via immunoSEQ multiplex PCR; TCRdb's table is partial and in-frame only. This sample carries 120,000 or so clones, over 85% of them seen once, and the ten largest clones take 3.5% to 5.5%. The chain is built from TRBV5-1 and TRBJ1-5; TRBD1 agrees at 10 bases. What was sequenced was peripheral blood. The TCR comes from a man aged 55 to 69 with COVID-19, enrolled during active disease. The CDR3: CASRPGTGVGNQPQHF. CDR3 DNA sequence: TGCGCCAGCAGACCCGGGACAGGGGTTGGCAATCAGCCCCAGCATTTT.